Listed below are T cell receptor beta chains from one sample, sequenced in a study of blood T cell repertoires in COVID-19. Assay used: immunoSEQ multiplex PCR; TCRdb lists only in-frame clones, some missing. The sample has about 140,000 clones, about nine tenths seen once. Sample: PBMCs or T cells enriched from blood (not recorded which). These receptors were obtained from a man aged 55-75 years who had recovered from COVID-19. The CDR3 runs from the conserved cysteine through the conserved F or W. The D gene is left open where the match is weak. The size field is filled for only some rows; it gives once, few, many or a size class.

v_call	j_call	cdr3_length	d_call	clone_size	cdr3_aa	cdr3_nt
TRBV29-1	TRBJ1-1	12	TRBD1	.	CSVVRGVPEAFF	TGCAGCGTTGTCAGGGGGGTTCCTGAAGCTTTCTTT
TRBV27	TRBJ1-5	14	TRBD1	.	CASSSRQGGQPQHF	TGTGCCAGCAGTTCCAGACAGGGGGGGCAGCCCCAGCATTTT
TRBV19	TRBJ2-2	14	.	.	CASSRGQNTGELFF	TGTGCCAGTAGTCGTGGGCAAAACACCGGGGAGCTGTTTTTT
TRBV28	TRBJ2-7	17	TRBD2	once	CASNGPLRTSGPYEQYF	TGTGCCAGCAACGGCCCCCTTCGGACTAGCGGCCCCTACGAGCAGTACTTC
TRBV27	TRBJ2-6	19	TRBD1	.	CASSDLGQVRAVGANVLTF	TGTGCCAGCAGTGACCTGGGACAGGTGAGGGCAGTTGGGGCCAACGTCCTGACTTTC
TRBV19	TRBJ2-1	16	TRBD2	.	CASSIRTSGNINEQFF	TGTGCCAGTAGTATAAGGACTAGCGGGAACATAAATGAGCAGTTCTTC
TRBV5-5	TRBJ1-5	14	.	.	CASSLAGGNQPQHF	TGTGCCAGCAGCTTGGCGGGGGGCAATCAGCCCCAGCATTTT
TRBV6-2/TRBV6-3	TRBJ2-1	17	TRBD1	.	CASSYRRRQGVYNEQFF	TGTGCCAGCAGTTATAGGCGAAGACAGGGGGTCTACAATGAGCAGTTCTTC
TRBV18	TRBJ1-5	16	TRBD1	.	CASSPPGQGGSMPQHF	TGTGCCAGCTCACCACCGGGACAGGGTGGGTCCATGCCCCAGCATTTT
TRBV9	TRBJ2-7	15	.	.	CASSVAGTADYEQYF	TGTGCCAGCAGCGTAGCAGGGACTGCTGACTACGAGCAGTACTTC
TRBV11-2	TRBJ1-3	12	.	once	CASSQTRNTIYF	TGTGCCAGCAGCCAGACAAGAAACACCATATATTTT
TRBV18	TRBJ1-1	16	.	.	CASSPLRNLRGDEAFF	TGTGCCAGCTCACCGCTGCGCAATTTAAGGGGTGATGAAGCTTTCTTT
TRBV30	TRBJ1-2	17	TRBD1	.	CAWRRPGQGAPRYGYTF	TGTGCCTGGAGAAGGCCGGGACAGGGGGCCCCGCGGTATGGCTACACCTTC
TRBV7-9	TRBJ2-7	15	TRBD2	once	CASSLGPSGSYEQYF	TGTGCCAGCAGCTTAGGGCCTAGCGGGAGTTACGAGCAGTACTTC
TRBV7-8	TRBJ2-6	17	.	.	CASSPVGAGAGANVLTF	TGTGCCAGCAGCCCAGTAGGGGCCGGAGCTGGGGCCAACGTCCTGACTTTC
TRBV7-3	TRBJ2-3	15	TRBD1	.	CASTSGTAFTDTQYF	TGTGCCAGCACCTCAGGGACAGCCTTTACAGATACGCAGTATTTT
TRBV5-4	TRBJ2-1	13	.	.	CAGRDISYNEQFF	TGTGCCGGCCGGGACATCTCCTACAATGAGCAGTTCTTC
TRBV18	TRBJ1-1	16	TRBD1	.	CASSPRTGVQNTEAFF	TGTGCCAGCTCTCCCCGGACAGGGGTCCAGAACACTGAAGCTTTCTTT
TRBV7-9	TRBJ1-2	14	.	.	CASSLEVTPYRGTF	TGTGCCAGCAGCTTAGAGGTGACACCCTATCGGGGCACCTTC
TRBV7-6	TRBJ2-3	20	.	.	CASSLAPPRDSGGPQDTQYF	TGTGCCAGCAGCTTAGCCCCCCCTAGGGACAGCGGGGGACCTCAGGATACGCAGTATTTT
TRBV7-6	TRBJ2-1	15	TRBD2	.	CASSLVAGAYNEQFF	TGTGCCAGCAGCTTAGTAGCGGGGGCATACAATGAGCAGTTCTTC
TRBV19	TRBJ2-7	14	TRBD1	.	CATRPGQGTYEQYF	TGTGCCACCCGTCCGGGACAGGGGACCTACGAGCAGTACTTC
TRBV7-9	TRBJ2-7	14	TRBD1	.	CASSFDRGTYEQYF	TGTGCCAGCAGCTTCGACAGGGGAACCTACGAGCAGTACTTC
TRBV2	TRBJ1-1	13	.	.	CASHSQRNTEAFF	TGTGCCAGCCACAGTCAGAGGAACACTGAAGCTTTCTTT
TRBV2	TRBJ1-6	14	.	.	CASSVGQYNSPLHF	TGTGCCAGCAGTGTGGGCCAGTATAATTCACCCCTCCACTTT
TRBV5-6	TRBJ1-1	14	.	.	CASSLTVPGTEAFF	TGTGCCAGCAGCTTGACCGTTCCCGGCACTGAAGCTTTCTTT
TRBV30	TRBJ2-3	12	.	.	CAWRGSTDTQYF	TGTGCCTGGCGGGGGAGCACAGATACGCAGTATTTT
TRBV5-4	TRBJ2-7	16	TRBD2	.	CASSSASGLAEYEQYF	TGTGCCAGCAGCTCCGCTTCGGGACTAGCGGAATACGAGCAGTACTTC
TRBV11-2	TRBJ2-4	13	TRBD2	.	CASSPGTRNIQYF	TGTGCCAGCAGCCCCGGGACTAGGAACATTCAGTACTTC
TRBV5-8	TRBJ2-7	14	TRBD1	.	CASSNWTGVNEQYF	TGTGCCAGCAGCAACTGGACAGGGGTAAACGAGCAGTACTTC
TRBV5-1	TRBJ1-2	14	TRBD1	once	CASSDRQGGYGYTF	TGCGCCAGCAGCGACCGACAGGGAGGCTATGGCTACACCTTC
TRBV7-8	TRBJ2-1	12	TRBD1	.	CASSHRGNEQFF	TGTGCCAGCAGCCACAGGGGGAATGAGCAGTTCTTC
TRBV10-1	TRBJ1-1	15	TRBD1	.	CASSESGQGYTEAFF	TGCGCCAGCAGTGAGTCGGGACAGGGATACACTGAAGCTTTCTTT